This entry is about one TCR beta chain. This entry is derived from a study of monozygotic twins with inflammatory bowel disease. The CDR3 is 13 residues long. The V gene's germline CDR1 is ENHRY and CDR2 SYGVKD. TCRdb reworked the 5' RACE reads into one entry per CDR3 protein, no DNA. The sample data list about 450,000 distinct CDR3 sequences. The receptor was isolated from a human donor with ulcerative colitis or Crohn's disease, or a healthy co-twin of an affected twin (not recorded which). The chain carries TRBV10-3 and TRBJ2-7; TCRdb outputs TRBD1, but without DNA this stays unchecked. Sequencing was done on a sample of blood. CDR3: CAISVSDRGEQYF.